Following are 13 T cell receptor beta chains from one sample sequenced in a study of cytomegalovirus exposure and HLA in healthy donors. Primers: 60 Vbeta forward and 13 Jbeta reverse. TCRdb's table, derived via immunoSEQ multiplex PCR, lists solely in-frame clones and lacks some. The sample includes roughly 100,000 clones, over 70% of them seen just once. Source material: PBMCs. These receptors came from a man aged 25 to 45 in good health and CMV-seronegative.

In nucleotides, the CDR3 is TGTGCCAGCAGCTTCACTGGGGACAGGGGAGGGGAGACCCAGTACTTC. Amino acids: CASSFTGDRGGETQYF. This chain uses TRBV7-9 with TRBJ2-5; the match to TRBD1 covers 10 bases. V gave up 3 bases and J gave up 5 bases; unmatched junction bases: 9. The CDR3 has 16 residues. Per germline, CDR1 SEHNR and CDR2 FQNEAQ (reference sequence). The full variable domain, its missing parts supplied by reference TRBV7-9 and TRBJ2-5, is DTGVSQNPRHKITKRGQNVTFRCDPISEHNRLYWYRQTLGQGPEFLTYFQNEAQLEKSRLLSDRFSAERPKGSFSTLEIQRTEQGDSAMYLCASSFTGDRGGETQYFGPGTRLLVL.

The chain links TRBV30 to TRBJ1-5; 10 positions agree with TRBD1. This CDR3 is built from 15 residues. J gave up 7 bases and V 0 bases, and 6 bases lay outside the gene matches. CDR1 is GTSNPN, CDR2 SVGIG, per germline (reference sequence). The CDR3 DNA reads TGTGCCTGGAGTGTCGGGACAGGGGTGAGGCAGCCCCAGCATTTT. Amino acids: CAWSVGTGVRQPQHF. The entire variable domain, with the rest obtained from reference TRBV30 and TRBJ1-5, is as follows: SQTIHQWPATLVQPVGSPLSLECTVEGTSNPNLYWYRQAAGRGLQLLFYSVGIGQISSEVPQNLSASRPQDRQFILSSKKLLLSDSGFYLCAWSVGTGVRQPQHFGDGTRLSIL.

The chain joins TRBV19 to TRBJ1-5, with 7 bases lining up with TRBD1. The V gene's germline CDR1 is LNHDA and CDR2 SQIVND (reference sequence). The V segment lost 9 bases and the J segment 0 bases; nucleotides outside the gene matches: 17. The CDR3 runs 18 residues. The CDR3 is CASSGPTGSSFSNQPQHF. The DNA for the CDR3 is TGTGCCAGCTCGGGGCCGACAGGGTCGAGCTTTAGCAATCAGCCCCAGCATTTT. The variable domain in full, completed from reference TRBV19 and TRBJ1-5, reads DGGITQSPKYLFRKEGQNVTLSCEQNLNHDAMYWYRQDPGQGLRLIYYSQIVNDFQKGDIAEGYSVSREKKESFPLTVTSAQKNPTAFYLCASSGPTGSSFSNQPQHFGDGTRLSIL.

The V gene is TRBV5-1, the J gene TRBJ2-5, with 15 bases aligning to TRBD2. The germline gives CDR1 SGHRS, CDR2 YFSETQ. This CDR3 has 17 amino acids. J was trimmed by 4 bases and V by 4 bases; bases with no gene match: 8. The CDR3 is CASSPGLAGGLVETQYF. CDR3 sequence (DNA): TGCGCCAGCAGCCCCGGACTAGCGGGAGGGCTCGTAGAGACCCAGTACTTC.

This chain joins TRBV6-6 and TRBJ2-7; 10 nucleotides agree with TRBD1. The V and J ends lost 6 bases and 3 bases, in that order; junction bases with no gene match: 8. This CDR3 has 15 amino acids. Germline V gene sequence: CDR1 MNHNY, CDR2 SVGAGI (reference sequence). The CDR3 protein is CASSGTGTGDYEQYF. In DNA form, the CDR3 reads TGTGCCAGCAGCGGAACCGGGACAGGGGACTACGAGCAGTACTTC.

This chain connects TRBV13 to TRBJ2-5; 7 positions match TRBD1. V was pared by 5 bases and J by 3 bases, with 9 bases of the junction left unmatched. This CDR3 is 15 amino acids long. The V gene's germline CDR1 is PRHDT and CDR2 FYEKMQ (reference sequence). CDR3 coding DNA: TGTGCCAGCAGCAGGATCGGGGACAGTAAAGAGACCCAGTACTTC. Its translation: CASSRIGDSKETQYF.

The chain combines TRBV5-1 with TRBJ1-1; D might be TRBD1 (5 bases). This CDR3 region has 14 residues. Germline CDR1 and CDR2: SGHRS and YFSETQ. V dropped 4 bases and J dropped 1 base, with 11 bases sitting between them. CDR3 sequence (DNA): TGCGCCAGCAGCCCGGGACTCCCGAACACTGAAGCTTTCTTT. Protein sequence: CASSPGLPNTEAFF.

The V gene is TRBV7-8, the J gene TRBJ1-3; D might be TRBD1 (5 bases). The ends were cut back, 6 bases at V and 2 bases at J, with 14 bases in the middle. Germline CDR1 is SGHVS and CDR2 is FQNEAQ. The CDR3 length is 15 residues. The CDR3, as DNA: TGTGCCAGCAGTCCAGGGCCCGAGGCTGGAAACACCATATATTTT. Encoded protein: CASSPGPEAGNTIYF.

The chain combines TRBV5-1 with TRBJ1-1; 7 positions match TRBD1. The CDR3 spans 14 residues. With V trimmed by 4 bases and J by 1 base, 4 bases remained unmatched. Per the germline V gene, CDR1 is SGHRS and CDR2 is YFSETQ. For the CDR3, the DNA is TGCGCCAGCAGCACGGACAGGCCGAACACTGAAGCTTTCTTT. This translates into CASSTDRPNTEAFF.

The rearrangement joins TRBV10-3 to TRBJ1-4; 11 bases are a match to TRBD1. The CDR3 is made up of 15 amino acids. Trimming removed 2 bases from V and 5 bases from J; junction bases left unmatched: 1. Germline values: CDR1 ENHRY, CDR2 SYGVKD. The CDR3 is CAISERTGGNEKLFF. The CDR3 region has the DNA TGTGCCATCAGTGAGCGGACAGGGGGCAATGAAAAACTGTTTTTT.

V and J are TRBV5-4 and TRBJ2-7; 10 bases are shared with TRBD2. V was clipped by 4 bases and J by 1 base; unmatched bases: 2. The CDR3 totals 14 residues. Germline assignment: CDR1 SGHNT and CDR2 YYREEE (reference sequence). CDR3 amino acids: CASSKGLASYEQYF. The DNA for the CDR3 is TGTGCCAGCAGCAAGGGACTAGCGTCCTACGAGCAGTACTTC.

J is TRBJ1-5 and V is TRBV6-1, with D tentatively TRBD1 (6 bases). V was shortened by 2 bases and J by 2 bases, with 10 bases between the two germline ends. The CDR3 is 15 residues long. Germline V gene data show CDR1 as MNHNS and CDR2 as SASEGT. Written as DNA, the CDR3 is TGTGCCAGCAGTGAACAGGGGCTTGGCAATCAGCCCCAGCATTTT. It translates to CASSEQGLGNQPQHF.

As for this clone: Other DNA sequences in this specimen translate into the identical CDR3. The chain employs TRBV5-1 and TRBJ1-5, with D hard to call. This CDR3 is built from 13 residues. Germline CDR1 SGHRS, CDR2 YFSETQ. V was cut by 0 bases and J by 4 bases, with 5 bases left in between. The CDR3 DNA follows: TGCGCCAGCAGCTTGGACACAAATCAGCCCCAGCATTTT. Its translation: CASSLDTNQPQHF.